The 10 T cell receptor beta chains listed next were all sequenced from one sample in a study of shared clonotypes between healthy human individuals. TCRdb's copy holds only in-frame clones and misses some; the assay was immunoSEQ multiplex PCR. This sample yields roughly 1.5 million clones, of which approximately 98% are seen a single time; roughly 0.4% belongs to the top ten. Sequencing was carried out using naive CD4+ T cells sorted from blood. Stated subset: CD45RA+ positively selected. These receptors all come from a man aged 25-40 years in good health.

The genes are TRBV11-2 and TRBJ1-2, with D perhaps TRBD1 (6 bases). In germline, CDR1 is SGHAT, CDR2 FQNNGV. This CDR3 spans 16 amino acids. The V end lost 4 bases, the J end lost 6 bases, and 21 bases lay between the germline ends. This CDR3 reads CASSYVAGAPPHGYTF. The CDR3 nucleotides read TGTGCCAGCAGCTACGTAGCAGGGGCACCTCCACATGGCTACACCTTC.

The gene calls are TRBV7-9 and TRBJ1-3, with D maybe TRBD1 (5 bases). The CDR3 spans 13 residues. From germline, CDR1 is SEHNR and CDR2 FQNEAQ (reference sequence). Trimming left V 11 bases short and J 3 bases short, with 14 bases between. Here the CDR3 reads CAEGAARGNTIYF. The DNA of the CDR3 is TGTGCCGAAGGGGCAGCCCGTGGAAACACCATATATTTT. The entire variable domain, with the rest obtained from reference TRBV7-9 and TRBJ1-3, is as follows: DTGVSQNPRHKITKRGQNVTFRCDPISEHNRLYWYRQTLGQGPEFLTYFQNEAQLEKSRLLSDRFSAERPKGSFSTLEIQRTEQGDSAMYLCAEGAARGNTIYFGEGSWLTVV.

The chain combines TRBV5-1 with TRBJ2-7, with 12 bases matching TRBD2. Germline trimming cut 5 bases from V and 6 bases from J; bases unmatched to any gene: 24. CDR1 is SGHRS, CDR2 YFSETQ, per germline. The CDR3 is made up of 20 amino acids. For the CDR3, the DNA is TGCGCCAGCAGAGCAAGGCCCGCGACTAGCGGGAGCCCCGGTTCGCGCGAGCAGTACTTC. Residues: CASRARPATSGSPGSREQYF. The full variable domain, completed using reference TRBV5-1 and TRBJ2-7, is KAGVTQTPRYLIKTRGQQVTLSCSPISGHRSVSWYQQTPGQGLQFLFEYFSETQRNKGNFPGRFSGRQFSNSRSEMNVSTLELGDSALYLCASRARPATSGSPGSREQYFGPGTRLTVT.

This CDR3 reads CASSQSRGGYTIYF. CDR3 nucleotide sequence: TGTGCCAGCAGCCAATCCAGGGGGGGGTACACCATATATTTT. This chain connects TRBV7-2 to TRBJ1-3; 7 bases line up with TRBD1. The germline gives CDR1 SGHTA, CDR2 FQGNSA. V gave up 5 bases and J gave up 8 bases; unmatched junction bases: 9. The CDR3 is 14 amino acids.

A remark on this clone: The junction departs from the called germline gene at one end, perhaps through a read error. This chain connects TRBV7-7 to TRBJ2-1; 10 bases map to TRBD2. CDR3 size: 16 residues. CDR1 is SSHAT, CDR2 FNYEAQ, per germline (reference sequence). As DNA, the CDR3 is TGTGCTAGCAGCTTCGAAGCGGGAGGGAGTATTAATGAGCAGTTCTTC. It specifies CASSFEAGGSINEQFF.

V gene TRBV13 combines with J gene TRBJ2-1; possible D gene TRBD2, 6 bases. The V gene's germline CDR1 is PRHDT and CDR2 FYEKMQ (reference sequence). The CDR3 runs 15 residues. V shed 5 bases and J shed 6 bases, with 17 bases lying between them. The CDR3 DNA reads TGTGCCAGCAGCGCTAGCGCACGAGCAGGCAATGAGCAGTTCTTC. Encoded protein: CASSASARAGNEQFF. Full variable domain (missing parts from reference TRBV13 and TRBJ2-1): AAGVIQSPRHLIKEKRETATLKCYPIPRHDTVYWYQQGPGQDPQFLISFYEKMQSDKGSIPDRFSAQQFSDYHSELNMSSLELGDSALYFCASSASARAGNEQFFGPGTRLTVL.

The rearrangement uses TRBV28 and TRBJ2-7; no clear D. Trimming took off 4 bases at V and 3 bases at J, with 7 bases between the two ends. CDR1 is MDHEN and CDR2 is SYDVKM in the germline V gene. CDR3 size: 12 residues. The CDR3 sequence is CASSYSVYEQYF. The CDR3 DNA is TGTGCCAGCAGTTATAGTGTCTACGAGCAGTACTTC. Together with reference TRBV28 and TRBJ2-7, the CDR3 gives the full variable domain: DVKVTQSSRYLVKRTGEKVFLECVQDMDHENMFWYRQDPGLGLRLIYFSYDVKMKEKGDIPEGYSVSREKKERFSLILESASTNQTSMYLCASSYSVYEQYFGPGTRLTVT.

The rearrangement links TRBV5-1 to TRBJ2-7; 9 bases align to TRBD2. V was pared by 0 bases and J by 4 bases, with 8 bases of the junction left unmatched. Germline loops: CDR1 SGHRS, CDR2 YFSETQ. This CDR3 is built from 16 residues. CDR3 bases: TGCGCCAGCAGCTTGGCGATAGCGGGAGCACCATACGAGCAGTACTTC. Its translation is CASSLAIAGAPYEQYF. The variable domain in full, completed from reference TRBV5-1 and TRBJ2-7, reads KAGVTQTPRYLIKTRGQQVTLSCSPISGHRSVSWYQQTPGQGLQFLFEYFSETQRNKGNFPGRFSGRQFSNSRSEMNVSTLELGDSALYLCASSLAIAGAPYEQYFGPGTRLTVT.

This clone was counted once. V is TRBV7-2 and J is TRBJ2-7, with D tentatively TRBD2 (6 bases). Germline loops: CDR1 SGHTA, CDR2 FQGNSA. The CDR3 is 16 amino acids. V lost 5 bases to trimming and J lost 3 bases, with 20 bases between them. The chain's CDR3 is CASSPRGRAGYYEQYF. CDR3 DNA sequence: TGTGCCAGCAGCCCGCGGGGTAGAGCGGGTTACTACGAGCAGTACTTC.

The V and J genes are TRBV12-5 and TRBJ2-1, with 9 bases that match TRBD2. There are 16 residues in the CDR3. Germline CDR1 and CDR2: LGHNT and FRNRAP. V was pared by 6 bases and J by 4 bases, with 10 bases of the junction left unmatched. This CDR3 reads CASGRIVTSGYNEQFF. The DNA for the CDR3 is TGTGCTAGTGGAAGAATCGTGACTAGCGGATACAATGAGCAGTTCTTC.